Listed here are 5 T cell receptor beta chains from one sample, sequenced in a study of T cell responses to AZD1222 COVID-19 vaccine. This table comes from immunoSEQ multiplex PCR, and its TCRdb copy is limited to in-frame clones, with some not included. The profile shows about 97,000 clones, roughly 90% of them singletons. Sequencing used peripheral blood, obtained on day 0 of AZD1222 vaccination. The receptors come from an adult in good health.

J is TRBJ1-2 and V is TRBV7-2; D might be TRBD1 (5 bases). Germline V lookup: CDR1 SGHTA, CDR2 FQGNSA. V lost 3 bases and J lost 7, with 15 bases in between. This CDR3 comprises 14 residues. CDR3: CASSFTDQGGGYTF. The CDR3 DNA sequence: TGTGCCAGCAGCTTTACAGACCAGGGAGGTGGCTACACCTTC. The whole variable domain, filled in from reference TRBV7-2 and TRBJ1-2, reads GAGVSQSPSNKVTEKGKDVELRCDPISGHTALYWYRQSLGQGLEFLIYFQGNSAPDKSGLPSDRFSAERTGGSVSTLTIQRTQQEDSAVYLCASSFTDQGGGYTFGSGTRLTVV.

CDR3 sequence reads: CASSPRFGFRLTEAFF. CDR3 DNA: TGTGCCAGCAGTCCCCGATTTGGCTTTCGACTCACTGAAGCTTTCTTT. The J gene is TRBJ1-1, the V gene TRBV25-1; D not certain. Germline-derived CDR1 and CDR2 are MGHDK and SYGVNS. The CDR3 has 16 residues. Deletions cut 5 bases from V and 4 bases from J, with 20 bases between.

This clone has just one count. The chain couples TRBV9 to TRBJ1-1; the D is unclear. This CDR3 is 14 amino acids long. The germline CDR1 and CDR2 sequences are SGDLS and YYNGEE. V was shortened by 0 bases and J by 2 bases, with 8 bases between the two germline ends. CDR3 DNA sequence: TGTGCCAGCAGCGTAGGGTTCAGAAACACTGAAGCTTTCTTT. Protein product: CASSVGFRNTEAFF. Full variable domain (missing parts from reference TRBV9 and TRBJ1-1): DSGVTQTPKHLITATGQRVTLRCSPRSGDLSVYWYQQSLDQGLQFLIQYYNGEERAKGNILERFSAQQFPDLHSELNLSSLELGDSALYFCASSVGFRNTEAFFGQGTRLTVV.

The chain recombines TRBV6-5 with TRBJ1-4, with D perhaps matching TRBD1 (6 bases). Germline V CDR1 and CDR2: MNHEY, SVGAGI. This CDR3 region has 14 residues. Trimming took 8 bases from V and 4 from J, leaving 14 bases between them. For the CDR3, the DNA is TGTGCCAGCTCAAGGGGGGTCCTTAATGAAAAACTGTTTTTT. Translating gives CASSRGVLNEKLFF.

This rearrangement joins TRBV21-1 to TRBJ2-7; the listed D gene, TRBD1, was not tested against the DNA. TRBV21-1 is an annotated pseudogene. The CDR3 has 16 amino acids. DNA for the CDR3: TGTGCCAGCAGCAAAGTAGAAGGGACAGGGGTCTACGAGCAGTACTTC. Translating it yields CASSKVEGTGVYEQYF.